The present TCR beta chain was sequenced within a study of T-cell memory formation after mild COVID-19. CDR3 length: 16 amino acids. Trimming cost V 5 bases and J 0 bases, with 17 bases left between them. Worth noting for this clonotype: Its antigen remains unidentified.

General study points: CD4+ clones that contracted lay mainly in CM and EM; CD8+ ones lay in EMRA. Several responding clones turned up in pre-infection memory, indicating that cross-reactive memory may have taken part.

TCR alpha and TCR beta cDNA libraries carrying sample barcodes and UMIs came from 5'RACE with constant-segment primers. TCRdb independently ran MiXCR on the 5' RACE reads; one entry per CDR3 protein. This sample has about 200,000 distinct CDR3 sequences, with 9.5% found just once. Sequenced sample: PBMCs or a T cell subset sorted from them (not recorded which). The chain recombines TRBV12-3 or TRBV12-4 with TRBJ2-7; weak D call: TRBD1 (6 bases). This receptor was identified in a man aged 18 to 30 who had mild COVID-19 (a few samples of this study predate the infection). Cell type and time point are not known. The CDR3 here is CASSAPSLQGSYEQYF. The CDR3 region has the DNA TGTGCCAGCAGTGCGCCGAGCCTACAGGGCTCCTACGAGCAGTACTTC.